The 27 T cell receptor beta chains below come from one sample, sequenced in a study of blood T cells in healthy people across ages. Through a sample-barcoded 5' primer and a J-beta primer mix, a second PCR was run for roughly 6 to 12 cycles. TCRdb recomputed calls from the 5' RACE reads with MiXCR, one row per CDR3 protein. The table has more than 450,000 distinct CDR3 sequences, approximately 26% seen once; the top ten hold roughly 3.5%. The same data also contributed to another study, on T cells of mothers and their children.

Sequenced material: blood. These receptors were taken from a boy aged 2 to 9 in good health.

The chain joins TRBV20-1 to TRBJ1-2; 9 bases match TRBD1. The CDR3 has 14 residues. The germline CDR1 and CDR2 sequences are DFQATT and SNEGSKA (reference sequence). The trim removed 5 bases at V and 2 bases at J, leaving 6 bases unmatched. The chain's CDR3 is CSAAQGAGNYGYTF. In nucleotides, the CDR3 is TGCAGTGCTGCACAGGGGGCCGGGAACTATGGCTACACCTTC.

This clonotype was seen more than once but under ten times. The chain links TRBV20-1 to TRBJ2-5; no clear D gene. Germline V gene data show CDR1 as DFQATT and CDR2 as SNEGSKA (reference sequence). Trimming removed 5 bases from V and 1 base from J, with 14 bases in between. CDR3 size: 14 residues. This CDR3 is CSARKTEAQETQYF. Written as DNA, the CDR3 is TGCAGTGCTCGAAAAACTGAGGCCCAAGAGACCCAGTACTTC.

The chain uses TRBV12-3 or TRBV12-4 and TRBJ2-3, with D unclear. CDR3 length equals 15 residues. V lost 6 bases to trimming and J lost 0 bases, with 13 bases between them. The DNA of the CDR3 is TGTGCCAGCAGCTCTAGGACGTTTAGCACAGATACGCAGTATTTT. Amino acid sequence: CASSSRTFSTDTQYF.

This sequence joins TRBV29-1 and TRBJ1-1; D is unresolved. The germline V and J ends were trimmed by 5 bases and 1 base, with 8 bases remaining between them. CDR1 and CDR2 (germline): SQVTM, ANQGSEA. The CDR3 has 12 amino acids. Here the CDR3 reads CSVRRQNTEAFF. In DNA, the CDR3 is TGCAGCGTTCGTCGGCAGAACACTGAAGCTTTCTTT.

This clonotype was seen only a few times. This chain uses TRBV2 with TRBJ2-1, with a weak D call TRBD2 (7 bases). V shed 6 bases and J shed 8 bases, with 14 bases lying between them. Looked up from germline, CDR1 is SNHLY and CDR2 is FYNNEI. This CDR3 is 13 amino acids long. Here the CDR3 DNA reads TGTGCCAGCAGCGGGGGGCAAAGGGATGAGCAGTTCTTC. As protein: CASSGGQRDEQFF.

This clonotype was observed a handful of times. The chain carries TRBV9 and TRBJ2-3, with 12 positions matching TRBD2. The junction had 15 bases not matched to a gene; V was cut back by 6 bases and J by 1 base. This CDR3 contains 19 residues. Germline-derived CDR1 and CDR2 are SGDLS and YYNGEE. CDR3 amino acids: CASTKARLAGEGGTDTQYF. The DNA of the CDR3 is TGTGCCAGCACCAAGGCCCGACTAGCGGGAGAGGGAGGCACAGATACGCAGTATTTT.

The genes are TRBV7-2 and TRBJ1-4, with 9 bases matching TRBD1. Germline CDR1 SGHTA, CDR2 FQGNSA. The V segment lost 5 bases and the J segment 7 bases; nucleotides outside the gene matches: 8. The length of the CDR3 is 15 residues. CDR3 in amino acids: CASSPRTGEGEKLFF. The CDR3 DNA sequence: TGTGCCAGCAGCCCAAGGACAGGGGAGGGTGAAAAACTGTTTTTT.

A few counts support this clonotype. The chain has TRBV7-6 and TRBJ2-7; 7 nucleotides align to TRBD2. The CDR3 runs to 12 residues. CDR1 SGHVS and CDR2 FNYEAQ come from the germline V gene. Trimming cost V 5 bases and J 7 bases; bases outside gene matches: 5. In DNA, the CDR3 is TGTGCCAGCAGCGTGGGGACTAATGAGCAGTACTTC. Translated, it gives CASSVGTNEQYF.

This clonotype occurred a few times. This chain uses TRBV20-1 with TRBJ2-3; perhaps TRBD1 as D (5 bases). V was clipped by 6 bases and J by 1 base, with 23 bases between them. Germline assignment: CDR1 DFQATT and CDR2 SNEGSKA (reference sequence). The CDR3 consists of 17 residues. DNA of the CDR3: TGCAGTGCCCTCCTTCGACTTACCTCAGGGCGCACAGATACGCAGTATTTT. Translation: CSALLRLTSGRTDTQYF.

In its sample, this clonotype was seen a few times. The CDR3 sequence: CASSLLSPGIFQETQYF. In DNA form, the CDR3 reads TGTGCCAGCAGTTTATTGTCCCCAGGGATCTTCCAAGAGACCCAGTACTTC. The genes are TRBV27 and TRBJ2-5, with D possibly matching TRBD1 (5 bases). Germline-derived CDR1 and CDR2 are MNHEY and SMNVEV (reference sequence). CDR3 length: 17 amino acids. The ends were cut back, 1 base at V and 1 base at J, with 16 bases in the middle.

Only a few counts were recorded for this clonotype. The chain joins TRBV29-1 to TRBJ2-7; 7 bases match TRBD2. Germline V lookup: CDR1 SQVTM, CDR2 ANQGSEA. This CDR3 has 13 residues. J was trimmed by 7 bases and V by 7 bases; bases with no gene match: 13. CDR3 DNA: TGCAGCGCAGGACGTGCGGGAGCCCGGGAGCAGTACTTC. It codes for CSAGRAGAREQYF.

The chain employs TRBV7-8 and TRBJ2-2, with 10 bases aligning to TRBD1. The junction had 10 bases not matched to a gene; V was cut back by 1 base and J by 5 bases. The CDR3 extends over 18 amino acids. From germline, CDR1 is SGHVS and CDR2 FQNEAQ. CDR3 region: CASSLEHGTGARTGELFF. CDR3 coding DNA: TGTGCCAGCAGCTTAGAACATGGGACAGGGGCCCGGACCGGGGAGCTGTTTTTT.

This clonotype was counted between two and nine times. This rearrangement joins TRBV18 to TRBJ1-1; 9 bases are a match to TRBD1. Trimming took 5 bases from V and 0 from J; bases not matched to a gene: 4. Germline V gives CDR1 KGHSH, CDR2 LQKENI. The CDR3 has 15 amino acids. The DNA for the CDR3 is TGTGCCAGCTCAACCGGGACAGGGTTGAACACTGAAGCTTTCTTT. This translates into CASSTGTGLNTEAFF.

This chain links TRBV27 with TRBJ2-5, with D possibly TRBD1 on 6 matching bases. The CDR3 has 11 amino acids. Germline lookup yields CDR1 MNHEY and CDR2 SMNVEV (reference sequence). V dropped 9 bases and J dropped 1 base, with 6 bases sitting between them. In DNA, the CDR3 is TGTGCCAGAGGGGGCCAAGAGACCCAGTACTTC. Translation gives CARGGQETQYF.

The rearrangement joins TRBV7-2 to TRBJ2-1; a possible D gene is TRBD2 (5 bases). The germline V gene has CDR1 SGHTA and CDR2 FQGNSA. V lost 4 bases and J lost 10, with 14 bases in between. This CDR3 comprises 13 residues. CDR3 nucleotide sequence: TGTGCCAGCAGCTCCCTACTAGATGGAGAGCAGTTCTTC. Translated, it gives CASSSLLDGEQFF.

The chain links TRBV29-1 to TRBJ2-1; D may be TRBD1 or TRBD2 (5 bases each). The CDR3 covers 15 residues. With 7 bases removed from V and 0 bases from J, the gap between germline ends came to 16 bases. The V gene's germline CDR1 is SQVTM and CDR2 ANQGSEA. CDR3 residues: CSGGRAESSYNEQFF. The CDR3 nucleotides read TGCAGCGGGGGGAGAGCCGAATCCTCCTACAATGAGCAGTTCTTC.

As to this clonotype: A much larger clonotype is one base distant, so this may be a read error. This chain joins TRBV6-6 and TRBJ2-2; 9 nucleotides agree with TRBD2. The CDR3 length is 15 residues. The germline gives CDR1 MNHNY, CDR2 SVGAGI (reference sequence). For the CDR3, the DNA is TGTGCCAGCAGTTACCAGCGGGAGGTCACCGGGGAGCTGTTGTTT. This encodes CASSYQREVTGELLF.

This clonotype has only a few counts. V usage is TRBV3-1 and J usage is TRBJ1-5; D ambiguous. CDR3 length equals 14 residues. Germline V CDR1 and CDR2: LGHDT, YNNKEL (reference sequence). V was trimmed by 2 bases and J by 3 bases, leaving 8 bases between them. The CDR3 bases are TGTGCCAGCAGCCAAATGGGTCTCAATCAGCCCCAGCATTTT. Residues: CASSQMGLNQPQHF. Full variable domain (outside the CDR3, taken from reference TRBV3-1 and TRBJ1-5): DTAVSQTPKYLVTQMGNDKSIKCEQNLGHDTMYWYKQDSKKFLKIMFSYNNKELIINETVPNRFSPKSPDKAHLNLHINSLELGDSAVYFCASSQMGLNQPQHFGDGTRLSIL.

This clonotype has more than one count but fewer than ten. J is TRBJ2-7 and V is TRBV20-1; D unclear. CDR1 is DFQATT and CDR2 is SNEGSKA in the germline V gene (reference sequence). Trimming stripped 1 base from V and 0 bases from J, with 10 bases between. The CDR3 totals 14 residues. CDR3 sequence: CSARAGARSYEQYF. The DNA of the CDR3 is TGCAGTGCTAGAGCCGGTGCGCGCTCCTACGAGCAGTACTTC.

The rearrangement uses TRBV10-3 and TRBJ2-5, with D unresolved. Trimming took 2 bases from V and 5 from J, leaving 6 bases between them. Looked up from germline, CDR1 is ENHRY and CDR2 is SYGVKD. The CDR3 contains 12 residues. In DNA form, the CDR3 reads TGTGCCATCAGTGAGCCTTCGGAGACCCAGTACTTC. It translates to CAISEPSETQYF.

This chain joins TRBV30 and TRBJ1-2; TRBD1 is a possible D gene (5 bases). Trimming cost V 2 bases and J 8 bases, with 15 bases left between them. The CDR3 has 13 amino acids. The germline CDR1 and CDR2 sequences are GTSNPN and SVGIG (reference sequence). CDR3 in DNA: TGTGCCTGGAGTTCATGGGGCTATGGCGGCTACACCTTC. Translated: CAWSSWGYGGYTF. Looking up the rest from reference TRBV30 and TRBJ1-2 gives the full variable domain: SQTIHQWPATLVQPVGSPLSLECTVEGTSNPNLYWYRQAAGRGLQLLFYSVGIGQISSEVPQNLSASRPQDRQFILSSKKLLLSDSGFYLCAWSSWGYGGYTFGSGTRLTVV.

This chain connects TRBV11-2 to TRBJ2-6; a possible D gene is TRBD1 (6 bases). V was shortened by 4 bases and J by 0 bases, with 19 bases between the two germline ends. The CDR3 length is 19 residues. The V gene's germline CDR1 is SGHAT and CDR2 FQNNGV. This chain's CDR3 is CASSYTLVQGHSGANVLTF. CDR3 sequence (DNA): TGTGCCAGCAGCTATACCCTTGTTCAGGGACACTCTGGGGCCAACGTCCTGACTTTC.

The chain couples TRBV4-2 to TRBJ2-1, with D hard to call. The germline CDR1 and CDR2 sequences are LGHNA and YNFKEQ. Trimming stripped 1 base from V and 6 bases from J, with 10 bases between. The CDR3 extends over 14 amino acids. The CDR3 spells CASSQVRARNEQFF. The CDR3 nucleotides read TGTGCCAGCAGCCAAGTCCGCGCGCGCAATGAGCAGTTCTTC.

The chain carries TRBV10-3 and TRBJ1-3; no reliable D call. The CDR3 sequence is 17 residues long. V lost 0 bases and J 0 bases, leaving 12 bases between the germline ends. Germline V CDR1 and CDR2: ENHRY, SYGVKD. The DNA of the CDR3 is TGTGCCATCAGTGAGTCTGCCGTCAAGGTCTCTGGAAACACCATATATTTT. This gives the protein CAISESAVKVSGNTIYF.

The chain combines TRBV3-1 with TRBJ2-3; D assignment may be TRBD1 or TRBD2 (5 bases each). V lost 0 bases to trimming and J lost 5 bases, with 15 bases between them. Germline V CDR1 and CDR2: LGHDT, YNNKEL (reference sequence). The CDR3 runs 16 residues. The DNA for the CDR3 is TGTGCCAGCAGCCAAGACGGGGCTAGGGCGGAAGATACGCAGTATTTT. It is translated as CASSQDGARAEDTQYF.

This clonotype was found a few times. The rearrangement uses TRBV6-1 and TRBJ1-4, with D perhaps TRBD1 (6 bases). CDR1 is MNHNS, CDR2 SASEGT, per germline. Trimming removed 11 bases from V and 5 bases from J, with 15 bases in between. This CDR3 spans 13 amino acids. The CDR3: CAGALQGNEKLFF. As DNA, the CDR3 is TGTGCCGGGGCGTTACAGGGAAATGAAAAACTGTTTTTT.

The gene calls are TRBV20-1 and TRBJ1-2; possibly TRBD1 for D (6 bases). The CDR3 loop spans 14 amino acids. The germline V gene encodes CDR1 DFQATT and CDR2 SNEGSKA (reference sequence). V was cut by 0 bases and J by 3 bases, with 11 bases left in between. CDR3 DNA: TGCAGTGCTAGAGACGACAGGAAAGACTATGGCTACACCTTC. This encodes CSARDDRKDYGYTF.